The 30 T cell receptor beta chains below come from one sample, sequenced in a study of blood T cell repertoires in COVID-19. Assay used: immunoSEQ multiplex PCR; TCRdb lists only in-frame clones, some missing. The sample includes about 220,000 clones, around four fifths seen only once; the top ten take approximately 8%. The material sequenced was peripheral blood. Receptors originate from a woman over 75 with COVID-19, enrolled during active disease.

The rearrangement links TRBV18 to TRBJ2-7, with 9 bases identical to TRBD1. Germline CDR1 reads KGHSH; CDR2 reads LQKENI. This CDR3 comprises 14 residues. J gave up 2 bases and V 5 bases, and 4 bases lay outside the gene matches. The CDR3 loop reads CASSGQGYTYEQYF. CDR3 DNA sequence: TGTGCCAGCTCAGGACAGGGGTACACCTACGAGCAGTACTTC.

Only a few counts were recorded for this clone. The chain uses TRBV28 and TRBJ1-3; D might be TRBD1 (5 bases). With 4 bases removed from V and 0 bases from J, the gap between germline ends came to 13 bases. The CDR3 length is 16 residues. In germline, CDR1 is MDHEN, CDR2 SYDVKM. The DNA of the CDR3 is TGTGCCAGCAGTTCCTTGACAGTTGGCTCTGGAAACACCATATATTTT. Its translation: CASSSLTVGSGNTIYF.

The table lists this clone with a few counts. The chain carries TRBV2 and TRBJ1-2, with D maybe TRBD1 (5 bases). The germline V and J ends were trimmed by 2 bases and 4 bases, with 14 bases remaining between them. Germline V CDR1 and CDR2: SNHLY, FYNNEI. This CDR3 comprises 15 residues. The CDR3 protein is CASSEQDILIYGYTF. CDR3 bases: TGTGCCAGCAGTGAACAGGACATCTTAATCTATGGCTACACCTTC.

This clone was seen a few times. The chain joins TRBV19 to TRBJ2-3; 7 bases align to TRBD2. The germline V gene has CDR1 LNHDA and CDR2 SQIVND (reference sequence). CDR3 size: 14 residues. After removal of 3 bases from V and 5 bases from J, the junction contained 5 bases not matched to a gene. The CDR3 here is CASSIGAGRDTQYF. The CDR3 DNA reads as TGTGCCAGTAGTATTGGAGCGGGGAGAGATACGCAGTATTTT.

The chain joins TRBV10-3 to TRBJ1-1, with D possibly matching TRBD1 (5 bases). The V gene's germline CDR1 is ENHRY and CDR2 SYGVKD. The ends were cut back, 6 bases at V and 0 bases at J, with 14 bases in the middle. The CDR3 has 15 residues. The CDR3 region is CAISPGEGLNTEAFF. CDR3 DNA sequence: TGTGCCATCAGCCCTGGGGAGGGACTGAACACTGAAGCTTTCTTT.

This sequence joins TRBV19 and TRBJ1-1; 11 positions match TRBD1. Germline CDR1 is LNHDA and CDR2 is SQIVND (reference sequence). The CDR3 is 16 residues long. V gave up 9 bases and J gave up 1 base; unmatched junction bases: 10. CDR3 amino acids: CASNGWGQGENTEAFF. As DNA, the CDR3 is TGTGCCAGCAACGGCTGGGGACAGGGGGAGAACACTGAAGCTTTCTTT.

The chain joins TRBV5-6 to TRBJ1-2; a weak D match, TRBD1 (6 bases). Looked up from germline, CDR1 is SGHDT and CDR2 is YYEEEE. Deletions cut 10 bases from V and 7 bases from J, with 20 bases between. The CDR3 length is 13 residues. In DNA form, the CDR3 reads TGTGCCCCCCTCAATCCACAGGGATGTGGCTACACCTTC. This translates into CAPLNPQGCGYTF. The complete variable domain, with remaining parts taken from reference TRBV5-6 and TRBJ1-2, reads DAGVTQSPTHLIKTRGQQVTLRCSPKSGHDTVSWYQQALGQGPQFIFQYYEEEERQRGNFPDRFSGHQFPNYSSELNVNALLLGDSALYLCAPLNPQGCGYTFGSGTRLTVV.

V and J are TRBV15 and TRBJ2-1, with 7 bases matching TRBD1. Germline V gives CDR1 LNHNV, CDR2 YYDKDF (reference sequence). The CDR3 is made up of 15 amino acids. J lost 9 bases, V lost 0 bases, and 8 bases had no gene match. CDR3 sequence: CATSRDLDRTTEQFF. CDR3 DNA: TGTGCCACCAGCAGAGATTTGGACAGGACCACTGAGCAGTTCTTC.

The genes are TRBV24-1 and TRBJ2-1; 9 positions agree with TRBD1. The germline V gene encodes CDR1 KGHDR and CDR2 SFDVKD. The trim removed 12 bases at V and 1 base at J, leaving 3 bases unmatched. The CDR3 has 13 amino acids. The CDR3 bases are TGTGCCGCCGGGACAGGGTCCTACAATGAGCAGTTCTTC. The encoded protein is CAAGTGSYNEQFF.

This sequence joins TRBV10-3 and TRBJ2-7; 10 bases agree with TRBD1. Germline V gene sequence: CDR1 ENHRY, CDR2 SYGVKD. The J segment lost 6 bases and the V segment lost 10 bases, leaving 6 bases of the junction unmatched. The CDR3 totals 12 residues. CDR3 in amino acids: CATGTGEVEQYF. In DNA form, the CDR3 reads TGTGCCACCGGGACAGGGGAGGTCGAGCAGTACTTC.

This chain uses TRBV6-6 with TRBJ2-7, with 7 nucleotides matching TRBD2. Per germline, CDR1 MNHNY and CDR2 SVGAGI (reference sequence). The ends lost 7 bases at V and 5 bases at J; junction bases unmatched: 8. This CDR3 has 13 residues. This chain's CDR3 is CASTRGGSHEQYF. For the CDR3, the DNA is TGTGCCAGCACCCGGGGAGGGTCCCACGAGCAGTACTTC.

Written as DNA, the CDR3 is TGCGCCAGCAGCTTGGCAATGCGGGAGGGGACAGATACGCAGTATTTT. Its protein product is CASSLAMREGTDTQYF. The chain uses TRBV5-1 and TRBJ2-3, with TRBD2 identical over 9 bases. With 0 bases clipped from V and 3 bases from J, the junction kept 5 bases outside the gene matches. The CDR3 consists of 16 residues. The germline V gene encodes CDR1 SGHRS and CDR2 YFSETQ.

The genes are TRBV2 and TRBJ1-1; D possibly corresponds to TRBD1 (6 bases). The CDR3 is 12 amino acids. V was pared by 10 bases and J by 4 bases, with 13 bases between. Germline CDR1 SNHLY, CDR2 FYNNEI. The CDR3 nucleotides read TGTGCCACCTCAGGGGCCGGCACTGAAGCTTTCTTT. As protein: CATSGAGTEAFF.

J is TRBJ2-2 and V is TRBV7-9, with TRBD2 matching over 7 bases. The junction had 10 bases not matched to a gene; V was cut back by 1 base and J by 5 bases. In germline, CDR1 is SEHNR, CDR2 FQNEAQ (reference sequence). The CDR3 length is 17 residues. The CDR3 bases are TGTGCCAGCAGCTTAGGAGGTGGGAGGGCCGAAACCGGGGAGCTGTTTTTT. This encodes CASSLGGGRAETGELFF.

The chain uses TRBV29-1 and TRBJ2-2, with TRBD2 matching 12 bases. This CDR3 is built from 15 residues. CDR1 is SQVTM and CDR2 is ANQGSEA in the germline V gene. V trimming: 8 bases; J trimming: 4 bases; junction bases outside the gene matches: 8. The CDR3 DNA is TGCAGCACCGAACTAGCGGGAGGTCCCACCGGGGAGCTGTTTTTT. Residues: CSTELAGGPTGELFF.

This clone has more than one count but fewer than ten. The chain couples TRBV18 to TRBJ1-2, with a possible D match to TRBD1 (6 bases). The germline gives CDR1 KGHSH, CDR2 LQKENI. The CDR3 spans 14 residues. Trimming took 6 bases from V and 3 from J, leaving 14 bases between them. CDR3 coding DNA: TGTGCCAGCTCTCCGACGACAGGAGACTATGGCTACACCTTC. It translates to CASSPTTGDYGYTF.

V usage is TRBV18 and J usage is TRBJ1-1; TRBD1 aligns across 9 bases. The CDR3 runs to 15 residues. The J segment lost 11 bases and the V segment lost 5 bases, leaving 15 bases of the junction unmatched. Germline V gene data show CDR1 as KGHSH and CDR2 as LQKENI. For the CDR3, the DNA is TGTGCCAGCTCATCCCTACCCCCGGGACAGGGAGAGGCTTTCTTT. Its translation is CASSSLPPGQGEAFF.

V and J are TRBV4-1 and TRBJ2-3; 9 nucleotides match TRBD2. The germline CDR1 and CDR2 sequences are MGHRA and YSYEKL. The CDR3 totals 16 residues. V lost 4 bases and J lost 2; bases outside the gene matches: 7. The CDR3 nucleotides are TGCGCCAGCAGCCTACTAGCGGGCCCCGACACAGATACGCAGTATTTT. Protein sequence: CASSLLAGPDTDTQYF.

The chain joins TRBV6-1 to TRBJ1-6; D is undetermined. The CDR3 is 14 amino acids. From germline, CDR1 is MNHNS and CDR2 SASEGT. Trimming stripped 2 bases from V and 9 bases from J, with 11 bases between. The CDR3 loop is CASSEFMRVSPLHF. Written as DNA, the CDR3 is TGTGCCAGCAGTGAATTTATGAGGGTTTCACCCCTCCACTTT.

This clone was observed once. The genes are TRBV7-6 and TRBJ2-3; a possible D gene is TRBD2 (7 bases). There are 13 residues in the CDR3. V lost 8 bases and J 5 bases, leaving 14 bases between the germline ends. CDR1 and CDR2 (germline): SGHVS, FNYEAQ. Here the CDR3 DNA reads TGTGCCAGCTTCGGGGGGCCGGGAGATACGCAGTATTTT. It specifies CASFGGPGDTQYF.

The chain joins TRBV30 to TRBJ1-2; D remains ambiguous. There are 13 residues in the CDR3. Germline lookup yields CDR1 GTSNPN and CDR2 SVGIG (reference sequence). Written as DNA, the CDR3 is TGTCAAGCCACAAGGAGCTCTAACTATGGCTACACCTTC. As protein: CQATRSSNYGYTF.

This rearrangement joins TRBV28 to TRBJ2-7; D is unresolved. The CDR3 is made up of 12 amino acids. In germline, CDR1 is MDHEN, CDR2 SYDVKM. Deletions cut 4 bases from V and 3 bases from J, with 7 bases between. Written as DNA, the CDR3 is TGTGCCAGCAGTTCTAGTCTCTACGAGCAGTACTTC. Translation gives CASSSSLYEQYF.

The chain recombines TRBV19 with TRBJ2-3; tentatively, D is TRBD1 (5 bases). CDR3 length: 14 amino acids. Trimming stripped 5 bases from V and 1 base from J, with 10 bases between. Germline CDR1 and CDR2: LNHDA and SQIVND (reference sequence). CDR3 sequence: CASSLQTGTDTQYF. CDR3 bases: TGTGCCAGTAGTCTCCAGACAGGCACAGATACGCAGTATTTT.

The DNA of the CDR3 is TGTGCCAGCAGTCTCGGGACAGCGCAAGAGACCCAGTACTTC. Residues: CASSLGTAQETQYF. This chain uses TRBV6-5 with TRBJ2-5, with 7 bases identical to TRBD1. Germline V lookup: CDR1 MNHEY, CDR2 SVGAGI. Germline trimming cut 5 bases from V and 2 bases from J; bases unmatched to any gene: 5. This CDR3 is 14 amino acids long.

V gene TRBV5-1 combines with J gene TRBJ1-3, with 10 bases fitting TRBD1. Trimming removed 3 bases from V and 4 bases from J; junction bases left unmatched: 4. The length of the CDR3 is 15 residues. CDR1 and CDR2 (germline): SGHRS, YFSETQ. The CDR3 coding sequence is TGCGCCAGCAGCTGGGGACAGGGGTCGGGAAACACCATATATTTT. As protein: CASSWGQGSGNTIYF.

This clone came up a few times. This sequence joins TRBV28 and TRBJ1-1; maybe TRBD1 (5 bases). Germline V gene sequence: CDR1 MDHEN, CDR2 SYDVKM. CDR3 size: 15 residues. The V and J ends lost 6 bases and 4 bases respectively, with 18 bases between them. The chain's CDR3 is CASRTQGNGATEAFF. CDR3 in DNA: TGTGCCAGCAGGACCCAGGGAAATGGGGCCACTGAAGCTTTCTTT.

The genes are TRBV6-6 and TRBJ2-7; 10 positions agree with TRBD1. Trimming removed 5 bases from V and 4 bases from J; junction bases left unmatched: 5. Germline lookup yields CDR1 MNHNY and CDR2 SVGAGI (reference sequence). This CDR3 spans 14 amino acids. CDR3 DNA sequence: TGTGCCAGCAGTCCGAGGACAGGGGGATACGAGCAGTACTTC. Its protein is CASSPRTGGYEQYF.

The chain employs TRBV3-1 (or the pseudogene TRBV3-2) and TRBJ2-3, with D possibly being TRBD2 (5 bases). The V end lost 4 bases, the J end lost 3 bases, and 11 bases lay between the germline ends. Germline CDR1 LGHDT, CDR2 YNNKEL (reference sequence). This CDR3 is built from 14 residues. CDR3 residues: CASSPGRRTDTQYF. The CDR3 nucleotides read TGTGCCAGCAGCCCAGGTAGGAGGACAGATACGCAGTATTTT.

This rearrangement joins TRBV27 to TRBJ1-5; 10 nucleotides match TRBD1. Germline V CDR1 and CDR2: MNHEY, SMNVEV (reference sequence). The CDR3 has 17 residues. CDR3 DNA: TGTTCTTCCTCAAGCAGTGGGACAGGGGCGCGAAATCAGCCCCAGCATTTT. Its protein is CSSSSSGTGARNQPQHF.

This chain links TRBV9 with TRBJ1-1; D is ambiguous. The CDR3 is 14 amino acids. The germline gives CDR1 SGDLS, CDR2 YYNGEE. Deletions cut 4 bases from V and 4 bases from J, with 14 bases between. The CDR3 region has the DNA TGTGCCAGCAGCACCAATCTGAGGAGCACTGAAGCTTTCTTT. Translating it yields CASSTNLRSTEAFF.